The source of this T cell receptor beta chain is a study of T cell clones after liver transplantation. At the level of the study: Graft-donor-reactive sequences were compared with third-party-reactive TCRbeta sequences from pre-transplant mixed lymphocyte reactions. Study outcomes and limitations: Small, mixed patient groups and varying post-transplant times limit these conclusions. A larger donor-reactive than third-party decline suggested partial antigen-specific deletion.

Regarding this clone: Its antigen remains unidentified.

Sorting of unstimulated PBMCs yielded separate CD3+CD4+ and CD3+CD8+ fractions. Using immunoSEQ multiplex PCR, the repertoire was profiled, and TCRdb retains in-frame clones only, with some absent. This sample carries tens of thousands of clones, 71% of them seen once, and the ten largest clones take around 16%. The sequence was obtained from a human donor who received a liver transplant. The sample in question was CD4+ T cells from blood, obtained before liver transplant.

CDR3 coding DNA: TGTGCCAGCAGCCAGAGGTCAGGGAACAATGAGCAGTTCTTC. Protein product: CASSQRSGNNEQFF. The chain carries TRBV7-7 and TRBJ2-1; TRBD1 might be the D (5 bases). V was pared by 5 bases and J by 5 bases, with 13 bases between. The germline V gene encodes CDR1 SSHAT and CDR2 FNYEAQ (reference sequence). The CDR3 has 14 amino acids.